The clone carrying this T cell receptor beta chain appeared a single time. Its antigen is currently unknown. The source of the sample is a study of CD8+CD57+ T cells in acquired aplastic anemia. Study information: Sorted cells (CD4+ and CD8+) yielded DNA amounts that averaged approximately 3.2 ug. Read counts for CD4+ cells (from healthy donors) averaged around 11 million. Study-wide findings and caveats: Patients and controls turned out to have 25 to 30 CD8+ CDR3 sequences in common. Researchers reported that CD8+ Simpson's diversity was not significantly different in patients versus controls.

Genomic DNA, serving as template, underwent TCR beta VDJ and CDR3 profiling. TCRdb reanalysed the reads using MiXCR and keeps one entry per CDR3 protein. The sample has tens of thousands of distinct CDR3 sequences, around 82% seen once; the top ten hold approximately 24%. The CDR3 is 13 amino acids. Germline V gene data show CDR1 as SGHVS and CDR2 as FQNEAQ. The V end was cut by 5 bases, the J end by 2 bases, with 10 bases between. The sequence was collected from a human donor in good health, serving as a control. This chain joins TRBV7-8 and TRBJ2-7; no firm D call. Sequenced sample: sorted CD4+, CD8+, or CD8+CD57+ T cells (not recorded which) from PBMCs. CDR3 nucleotides: TGTGCCAGCAGCGGAACAGCAACCTACGAGCAGTACTTC. Protein: CASSGTATYEQYF.